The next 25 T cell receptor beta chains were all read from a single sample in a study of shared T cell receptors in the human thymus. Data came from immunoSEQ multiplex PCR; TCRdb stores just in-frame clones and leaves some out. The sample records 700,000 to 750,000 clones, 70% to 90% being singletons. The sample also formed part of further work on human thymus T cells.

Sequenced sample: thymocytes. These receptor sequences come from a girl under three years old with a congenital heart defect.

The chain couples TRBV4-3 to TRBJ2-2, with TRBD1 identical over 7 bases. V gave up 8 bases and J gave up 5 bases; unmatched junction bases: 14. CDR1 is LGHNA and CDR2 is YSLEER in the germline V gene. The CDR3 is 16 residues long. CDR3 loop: CASGPGQRSQTGELFF. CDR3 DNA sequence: TGCGCCAGCGGGCCGGGACAGCGGAGTCAAACCGGGGAGCTGTTTTTT.

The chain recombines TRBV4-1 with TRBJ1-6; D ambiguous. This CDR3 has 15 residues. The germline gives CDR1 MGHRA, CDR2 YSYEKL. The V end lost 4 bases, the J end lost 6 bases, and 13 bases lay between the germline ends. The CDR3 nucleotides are TGCGCCAGCAGCCTACGGGTGACGCCTAATTCACCCCTCCACTTT. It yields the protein CASSLRVTPNSPLHF.

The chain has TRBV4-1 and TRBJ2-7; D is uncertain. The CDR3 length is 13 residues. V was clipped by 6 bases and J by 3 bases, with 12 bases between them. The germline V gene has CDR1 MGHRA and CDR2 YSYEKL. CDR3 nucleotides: TGCGCCAGCAGACCCTACTTTAGCTACGAGCAGTACTTC. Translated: CASRPYFSYEQYF.

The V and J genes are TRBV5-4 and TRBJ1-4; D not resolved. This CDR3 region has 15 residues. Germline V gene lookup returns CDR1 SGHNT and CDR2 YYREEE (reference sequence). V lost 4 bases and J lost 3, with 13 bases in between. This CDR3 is CASSRLGDSNEKLFF. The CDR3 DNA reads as TGTGCCAGCAGCAGACTGGGAGACTCTAATGAAAAACTGTTTTTT.

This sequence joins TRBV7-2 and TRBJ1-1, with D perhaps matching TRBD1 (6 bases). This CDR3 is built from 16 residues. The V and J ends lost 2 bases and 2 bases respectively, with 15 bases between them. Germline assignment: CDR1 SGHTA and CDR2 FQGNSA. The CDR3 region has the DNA TGTGCCAGCAGCTTAATAGGGGGGGGACTAAACACTGAAGCTTTCTTT. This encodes CASSLIGGGLNTEAFF.

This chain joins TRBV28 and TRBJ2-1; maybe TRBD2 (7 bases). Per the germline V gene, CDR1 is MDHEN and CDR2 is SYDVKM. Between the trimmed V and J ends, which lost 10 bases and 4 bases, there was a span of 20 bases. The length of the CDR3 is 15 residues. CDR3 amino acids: CATLPLGRGYNEQFF. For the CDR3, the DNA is TGTGCCACCCTTCCGTTGGGGAGGGGGTACAATGAGCAGTTCTTC.

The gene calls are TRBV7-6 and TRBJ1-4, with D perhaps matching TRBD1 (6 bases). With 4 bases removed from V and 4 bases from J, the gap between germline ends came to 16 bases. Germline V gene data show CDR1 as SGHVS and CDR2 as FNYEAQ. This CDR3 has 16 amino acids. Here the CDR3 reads CASSSLRAGVNEKLFF. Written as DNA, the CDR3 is TGTGCCAGCAGCTCCCTCCGGGCAGGGGTTAATGAAAAACTGTTTTTT.

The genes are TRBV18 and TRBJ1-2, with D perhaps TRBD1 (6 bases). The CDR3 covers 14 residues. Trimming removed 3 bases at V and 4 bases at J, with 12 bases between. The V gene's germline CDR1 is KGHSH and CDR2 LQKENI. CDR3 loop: CASSPLTGPYGYTF. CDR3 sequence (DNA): TGTGCCAGCTCACCCCTAACAGGGCCCTATGGCTACACCTTC.

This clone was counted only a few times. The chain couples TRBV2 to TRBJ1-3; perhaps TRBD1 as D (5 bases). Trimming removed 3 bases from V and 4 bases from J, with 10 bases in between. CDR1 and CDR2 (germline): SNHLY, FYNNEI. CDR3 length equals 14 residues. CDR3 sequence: CASSDRGDGNTIYF. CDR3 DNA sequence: TGTGCCAGCAGTGATAGGGGTGACGGAAACACCATATATTTT.

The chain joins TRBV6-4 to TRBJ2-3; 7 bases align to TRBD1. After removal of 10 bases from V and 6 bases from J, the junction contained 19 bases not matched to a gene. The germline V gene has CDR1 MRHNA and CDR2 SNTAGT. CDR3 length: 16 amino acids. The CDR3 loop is CATPRLGQRKYDTQYF. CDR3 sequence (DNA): TGTGCCACCCCAAGGTTGGGACAGAGAAAATACGATACGCAGTATTTT.

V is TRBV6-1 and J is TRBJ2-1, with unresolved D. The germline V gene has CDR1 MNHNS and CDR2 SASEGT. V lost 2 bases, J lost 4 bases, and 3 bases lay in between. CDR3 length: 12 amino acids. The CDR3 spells CASSELYNEQFF. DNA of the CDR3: TGTGCCAGCAGTGAATTATACAATGAGCAGTTCTTC.

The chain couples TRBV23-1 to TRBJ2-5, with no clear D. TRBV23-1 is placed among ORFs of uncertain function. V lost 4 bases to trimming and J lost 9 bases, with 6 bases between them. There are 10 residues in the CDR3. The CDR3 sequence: CASSPSAQYF. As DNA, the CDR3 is TGCGCCAGCAGTCCGTCGGCCCAGTACTTC.

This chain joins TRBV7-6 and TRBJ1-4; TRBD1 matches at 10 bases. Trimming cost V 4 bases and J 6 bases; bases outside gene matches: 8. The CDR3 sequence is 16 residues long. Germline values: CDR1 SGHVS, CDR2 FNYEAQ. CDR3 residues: CASSSTGGRGDEKLFF. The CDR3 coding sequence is TGTGCCAGCAGCTCGACAGGGGGCAGAGGAGATGAAAAACTGTTTTTT.

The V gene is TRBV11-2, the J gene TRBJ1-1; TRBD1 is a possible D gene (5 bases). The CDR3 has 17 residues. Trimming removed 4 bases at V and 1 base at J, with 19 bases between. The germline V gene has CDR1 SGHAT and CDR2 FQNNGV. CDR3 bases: TGTGCCAGCAGCTCTGACAGTACAAGAAGTGGGAACACTGAAGCTTTCTTT. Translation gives CASSSDSTRSGNTEAFF.

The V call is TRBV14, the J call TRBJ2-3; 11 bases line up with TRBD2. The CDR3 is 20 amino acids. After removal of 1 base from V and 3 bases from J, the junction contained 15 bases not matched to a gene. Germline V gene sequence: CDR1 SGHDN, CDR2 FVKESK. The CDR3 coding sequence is TGTGCCAGCAGCCAAGGGAAAACTAGCGGGGGACCGAGCCTGACAGATACGCAGTATTTT. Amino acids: CASSQGKTSGGPSLTDTQYF. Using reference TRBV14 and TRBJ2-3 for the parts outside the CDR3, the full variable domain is EAGVTQFPSHSVIEKGQTVTLRCDPISGHDNLYWYRRVMGKEIKFLLHFVKESKQDESGMPNNRFLAERTGGTYSTLKVQPAELEDSGVYFCASSQGKTSGGPSLTDTQYFGPGTRLTVL.

CDR3 amino acids: CASSDQAGLNSYNEQFF. The CDR3 DNA follows: TGTGCCAGCAGTGACCAAGCGGGGCTGAACTCCTACAATGAGCAGTTCTTC. This chain uses TRBV6-4 with TRBJ2-1; the match to TRBD2 covers 7 bases. The CDR3 totals 17 residues. The junction had 7 bases not matched to a gene; V was cut back by 2 bases and J by 0 bases. Germline CDR1 and CDR2: MRHNA and SNTAGT.

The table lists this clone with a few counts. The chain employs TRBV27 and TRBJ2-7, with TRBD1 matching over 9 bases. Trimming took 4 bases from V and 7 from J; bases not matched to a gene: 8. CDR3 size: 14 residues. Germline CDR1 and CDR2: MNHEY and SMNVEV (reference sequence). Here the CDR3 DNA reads TGTGCCAGCAGTTCCCGGGACAGGGAAGGGGAGCAGTACTTC. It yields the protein CASSSRDREGEQYF.

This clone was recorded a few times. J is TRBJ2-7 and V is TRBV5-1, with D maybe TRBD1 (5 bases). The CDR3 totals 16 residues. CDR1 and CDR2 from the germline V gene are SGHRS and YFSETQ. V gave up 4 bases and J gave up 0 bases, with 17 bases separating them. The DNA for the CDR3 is TGCGCCAGCAGCGCCGAATGGGGCATACCCTCCTACGAGCAGTACTTC. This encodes CASSAEWGIPSYEQYF.

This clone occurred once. CDR3 residues: CASSSLETQYF. The DNA of the CDR3 is TGTGCCAGCAGTTCTCTGGAGACCCAGTACTTC. The chain has TRBV27 and TRBJ2-5; no reliable D call. This CDR3 comprises 11 residues. CDR1 is MNHEY and CDR2 is SMNVEV in the germline V gene (reference sequence). Trimming shortened V by 4 bases and J by 5 bases, and 5 bases separated the two germline ends.

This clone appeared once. The CDR3 DNA sequence: TGTGCCAGCAGCGTACCCGGGACAGGGGGCTACTACGAGCAGTACTTC. Its translation: CASSVPGTGGYYEQYF. This rearrangement joins TRBV2 to TRBJ2-7; TRBD1 aligns across 12 bases. The junction had 9 bases not matched to a gene; V was cut back by 6 bases and J by 3 bases. The CDR3 runs to 16 residues. Looked up from germline, CDR1 is SNHLY and CDR2 is FYNNEI. Full variable domain (missing parts from reference TRBV2 and TRBJ2-7): EPEVTQTPSHQVTQMGQEVILRCVPISNHLYFYWYRQILGQKVEFLVSFYNNEISEKSEIFDDQFSVERPDGSNFTLKIRSTKLEDSAMYFCASSVPGTGGYYEQYFGPGTRLTVT.

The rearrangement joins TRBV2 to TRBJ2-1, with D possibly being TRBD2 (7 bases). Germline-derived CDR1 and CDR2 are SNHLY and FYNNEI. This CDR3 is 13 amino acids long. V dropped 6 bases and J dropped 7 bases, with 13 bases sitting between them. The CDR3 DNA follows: TGTGCCAGCAGGGGGGGGCCCTCAAATGAGCAGTTCTTC. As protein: CASRGGPSNEQFF.

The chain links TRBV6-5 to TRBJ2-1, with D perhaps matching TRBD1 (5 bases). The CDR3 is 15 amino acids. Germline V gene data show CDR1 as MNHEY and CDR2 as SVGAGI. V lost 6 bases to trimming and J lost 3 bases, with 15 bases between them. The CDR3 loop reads CASSRTGHLYNEQFF. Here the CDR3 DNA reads TGTGCCAGCAGCCGAACCGGACACCTCTACAATGAGCAGTTCTTC.

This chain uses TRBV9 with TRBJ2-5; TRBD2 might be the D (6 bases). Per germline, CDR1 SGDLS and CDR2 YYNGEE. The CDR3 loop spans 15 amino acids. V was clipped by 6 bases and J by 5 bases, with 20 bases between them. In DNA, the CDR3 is TGTGCCAGCACCTACGGGGGAGCGTCGGACGAGACCCAGTACTTC. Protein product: CASTYGGASDETQYF.

CDR3 amino acids: CASSYGFSGANVLTF. The CDR3, as DNA: TGTGCCAGCAGCTACGGTTTCTCTGGGGCCAACGTCCTGACTTTC. The rearrangement uses TRBV9 and TRBJ2-6, with D hard to call. V gave up 4 bases and J gave up 0 bases, with 8 bases separating them. The germline V gene has CDR1 SGDLS and CDR2 YYNGEE. The CDR3 has 15 residues.

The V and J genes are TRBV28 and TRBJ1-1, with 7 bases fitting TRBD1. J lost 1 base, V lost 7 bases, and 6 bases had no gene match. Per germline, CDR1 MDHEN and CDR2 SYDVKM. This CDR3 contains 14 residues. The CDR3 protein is CASIPTGTNTEAFF. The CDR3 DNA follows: TGTGCCAGCATCCCGACAGGGACGAACACTGAAGCTTTCTTT.